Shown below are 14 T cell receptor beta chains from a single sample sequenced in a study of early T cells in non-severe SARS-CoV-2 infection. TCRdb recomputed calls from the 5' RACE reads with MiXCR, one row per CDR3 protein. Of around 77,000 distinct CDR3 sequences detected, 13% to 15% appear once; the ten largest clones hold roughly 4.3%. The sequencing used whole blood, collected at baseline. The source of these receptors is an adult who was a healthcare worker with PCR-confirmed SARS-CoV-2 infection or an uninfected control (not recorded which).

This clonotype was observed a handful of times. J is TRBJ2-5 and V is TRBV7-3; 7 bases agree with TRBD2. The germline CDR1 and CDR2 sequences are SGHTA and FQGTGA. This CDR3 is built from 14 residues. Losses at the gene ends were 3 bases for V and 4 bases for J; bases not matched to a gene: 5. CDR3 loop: CASSLGGIGETQYF. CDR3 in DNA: TGTGCCAGCAGCTTGGGGGGGATAGGAGAGACCCAGTACTTC.

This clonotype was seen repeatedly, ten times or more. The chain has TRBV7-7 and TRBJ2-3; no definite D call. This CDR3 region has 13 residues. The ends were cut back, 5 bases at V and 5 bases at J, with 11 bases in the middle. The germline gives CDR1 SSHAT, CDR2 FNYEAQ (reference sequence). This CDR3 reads CASSATDLDTQYF. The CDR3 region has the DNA TGTGCCAGCAGCGCGACGGACCTAGATACGCAGTATTTT. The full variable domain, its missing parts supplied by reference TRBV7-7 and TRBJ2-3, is GAGVSQSPRYKVTKRGQDVTLRCDPISSHATLYWYQQALGQGPEFLTYFNYEAQPDKSGLPSDRFSAERPEGSISTLTIQRTEQRDSAMYRCASSATDLDTQYFGPGTRLTVL.

CDR3 region: CSATWTGASRELFF. In DNA form, the CDR3 reads TGCAGTGCTACGTGGACAGGGGCATCTCGGGAGCTGTTTTTT. The genes are TRBV20-1 and TRBJ2-2, with 9 bases that match TRBD1. The J segment lost 9 bases and the V segment lost 4 bases, leaving 9 bases of the junction unmatched. This CDR3 comprises 14 residues. Germline V gene lookup returns CDR1 DFQATT and CDR2 SNEGSKA (reference sequence).

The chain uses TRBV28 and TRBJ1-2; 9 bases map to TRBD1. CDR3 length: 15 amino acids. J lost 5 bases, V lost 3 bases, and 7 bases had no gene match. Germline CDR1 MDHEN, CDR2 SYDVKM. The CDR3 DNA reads TGTGCCAGCAGTTTGGCAAACAGGGGGCTTTATGGCTACACCTTC. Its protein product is CASSLANRGLYGYTF.

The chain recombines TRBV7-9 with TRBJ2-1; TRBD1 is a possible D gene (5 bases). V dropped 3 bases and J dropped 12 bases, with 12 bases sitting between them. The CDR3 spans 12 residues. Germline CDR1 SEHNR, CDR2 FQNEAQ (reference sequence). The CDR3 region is CASSLAGLGQFF. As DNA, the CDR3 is TGTGCCAGCAGCTTGGCAGGGCTTGGGCAGTTCTTC.

CDR3 nucleotides: TGTGCCAGTAGTCCTAGCGGGGCCTACAATGAGCAGTTCTTC. This sequence encodes CASSPSGAYNEQFF. The chain couples TRBV19 to TRBJ2-1; 9 bases match TRBD2. Germline V gene lookup returns CDR1 LNHDA and CDR2 SQIVND (reference sequence). V lost 5 bases, J lost 2 bases, and 1 base stayed unmatched. There are 14 residues in the CDR3. Looking up the rest from reference TRBV19 and TRBJ2-1 gives the full variable domain: DGGITQSPKYLFRKEGQNVTLSCEQNLNHDAMYWYRQDPGQGLRLIYYSQIVNDFQKGDIAEGYSVSREKKESFPLTVTSAQKNPTAFYLCASSPSGAYNEQFFGPGTRLTVL.

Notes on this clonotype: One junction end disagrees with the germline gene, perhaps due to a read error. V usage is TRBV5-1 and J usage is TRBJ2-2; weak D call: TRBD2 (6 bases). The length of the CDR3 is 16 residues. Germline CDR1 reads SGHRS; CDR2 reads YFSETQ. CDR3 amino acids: CASSLASRDYTGELFF. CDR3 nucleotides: TGTGCCAGCAGCTTGGCCTCGCGGGATTACACCGGGGAGCTGTTTTTT.

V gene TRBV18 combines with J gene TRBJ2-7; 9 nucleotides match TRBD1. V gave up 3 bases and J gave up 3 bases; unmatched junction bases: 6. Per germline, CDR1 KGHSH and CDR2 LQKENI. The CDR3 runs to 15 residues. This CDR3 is CASSPGTGSGYEQYF. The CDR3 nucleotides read TGTGCCAGCTCACCCGGGACAGGGTCGGGCTACGAGCAGTACTTC.

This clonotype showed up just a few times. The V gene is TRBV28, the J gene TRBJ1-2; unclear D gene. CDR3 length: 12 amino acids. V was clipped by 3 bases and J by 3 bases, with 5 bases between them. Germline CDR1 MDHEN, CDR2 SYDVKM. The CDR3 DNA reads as TGTGCCAGCAGTTTGAGAGACTATGGCTACACCTTC. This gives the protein CASSLRDYGYTF.

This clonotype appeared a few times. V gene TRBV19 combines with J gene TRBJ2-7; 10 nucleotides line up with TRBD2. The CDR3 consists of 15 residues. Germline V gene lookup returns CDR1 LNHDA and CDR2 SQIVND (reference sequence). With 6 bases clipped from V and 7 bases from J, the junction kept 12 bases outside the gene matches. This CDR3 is CASSLSGRTFGEQYF. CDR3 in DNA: TGTGCCAGTAGCCTTAGCGGGAGGACCTTCGGAGAGCAGTACTTC.

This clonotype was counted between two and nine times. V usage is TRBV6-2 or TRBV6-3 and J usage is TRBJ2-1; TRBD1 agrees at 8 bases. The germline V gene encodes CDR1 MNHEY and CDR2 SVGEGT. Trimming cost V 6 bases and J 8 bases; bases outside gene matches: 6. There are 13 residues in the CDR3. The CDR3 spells CASSLTGVDEQFF. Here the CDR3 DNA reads TGTGCCAGCAGCCTGACAGGGGTGGATGAGCAGTTCTTC.

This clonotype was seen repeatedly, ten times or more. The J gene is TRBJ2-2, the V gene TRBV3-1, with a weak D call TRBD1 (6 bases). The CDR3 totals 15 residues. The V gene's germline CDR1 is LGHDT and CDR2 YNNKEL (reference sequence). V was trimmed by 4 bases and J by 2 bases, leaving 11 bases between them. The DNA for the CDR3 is TGTGCCAGCAGCCCCCAAGGGGGAAACACCGGGGAGCTGTTTTTT. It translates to CASSPQGGNTGELFF.

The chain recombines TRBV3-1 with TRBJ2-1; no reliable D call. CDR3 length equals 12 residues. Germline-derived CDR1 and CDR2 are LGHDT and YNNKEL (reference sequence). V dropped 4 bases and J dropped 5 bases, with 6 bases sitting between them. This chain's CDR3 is CASSLNDNEQFF. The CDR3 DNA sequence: TGTGCCAGCAGCCTTAACGACAATGAGCAGTTCTTC.

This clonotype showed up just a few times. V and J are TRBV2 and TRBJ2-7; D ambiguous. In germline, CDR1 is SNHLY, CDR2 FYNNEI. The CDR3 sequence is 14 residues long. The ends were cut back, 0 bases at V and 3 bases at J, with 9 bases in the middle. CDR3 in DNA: TGTGCCAGCAGTGAAGCTTGGCATAGCTACGAGCAGTACTTC. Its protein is CASSEAWHSYEQYF.